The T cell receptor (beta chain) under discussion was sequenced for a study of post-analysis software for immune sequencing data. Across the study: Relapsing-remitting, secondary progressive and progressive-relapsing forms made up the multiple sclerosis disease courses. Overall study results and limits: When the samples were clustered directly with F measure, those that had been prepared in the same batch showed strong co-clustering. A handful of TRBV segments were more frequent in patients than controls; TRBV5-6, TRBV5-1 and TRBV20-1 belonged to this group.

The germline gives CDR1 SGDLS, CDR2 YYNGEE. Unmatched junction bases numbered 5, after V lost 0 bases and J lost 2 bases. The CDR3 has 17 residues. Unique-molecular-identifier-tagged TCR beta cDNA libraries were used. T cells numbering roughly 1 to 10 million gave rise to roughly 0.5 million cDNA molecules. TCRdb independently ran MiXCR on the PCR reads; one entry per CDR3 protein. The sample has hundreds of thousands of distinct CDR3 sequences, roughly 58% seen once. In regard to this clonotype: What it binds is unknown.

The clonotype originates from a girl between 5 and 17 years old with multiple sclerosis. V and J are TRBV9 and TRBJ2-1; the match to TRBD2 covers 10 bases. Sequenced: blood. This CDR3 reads CASSVELAGSAYNEQFF. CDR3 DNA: TGTGCCAGCAGCGTAGAACTAGCGGGAAGTGCCTACAATGAGCAGTTCTTC.